The next 26 T cell receptor beta chains were all read from a single sample in a study of shared clonotypes between healthy human individuals (dated by TCRdb to the early 2020s). The library was built by means of the immunoSEQ multiplex PCR assay. Held by TCRdb, this immuneACCESS table contains in-frame sequences only and omits some clones. Under half of the omission traces to an unresolved V gene where checked; the cause of the rest is unknown. The sample yields roughly 1.4 million clones; approximately 98.5% were counted once. Jointly, the top ten make up around 0.38% of the sample. The sequenced sample consisted of naive CD4+ T cells sorted from blood. The cell subset or site label corresponds to: CD45RA+ positively selected. These TCRs come from a young man in good health.

The chain has TRBV6-5 and TRBJ2-1, with D perhaps TRBD2 (5 bases). This CDR3 region has 15 residues. Per germline, CDR1 MNHEY and CDR2 SVGAGI. Trimming cost V 2 bases and J 2 bases, with 10 bases left between them. The CDR3 nucleotides read TGTGCCAGCAGTTACCTCGAGCGGACCTACAATGAGCAGTTCTTC. This translates into CASSYLERTYNEQFF.

The CDR3 nucleotides are TGTGCCATCAGTGATCTTGGGGGCGCGTCCCACACTGAAGCTTTCTTT. Translating gives CAISDLGGASHTEAFF. The chain combines TRBV10-3 with TRBJ1-1; D might be TRBD1 (6 bases). V was pared by 3 bases and J by 3 bases, with 17 bases between. Germline V CDR1 and CDR2: ENHRY, SYGVKD. The CDR3 runs 16 residues.

This chain's CDR3 is CASSFEEGQLNTEAFF. In DNA, the CDR3 is TGCGCCAGCAGCTTCGAGGAGGGACAGTTGAACACTGAAGCTTTCTTT. This sequence joins TRBV5-1 and TRBJ1-1; 7 nucleotides align to TRBD1. After removal of 2 bases from V and 0 bases from J, the junction contained 7 bases not matched to a gene. Looked up from germline, CDR1 is SGHRS and CDR2 is YFSETQ. The CDR3 has 16 residues.

V usage is TRBV7-2 and J usage is TRBJ2-5; 7 bases are a match to TRBD1. The germline V gene encodes CDR1 SGHTA and CDR2 FQGNSA. Trimming cost V 0 bases and J 5 bases; bases outside gene matches: 15. The CDR3 is made up of 18 amino acids. CDR3 nucleotides: TGTGCCAGCAGCTTAGCGGAGGTGTGGGCAGGGGGTCTGGAGACCCAGTACTTC. It is translated as CASSLAEVWAGGLETQYF.

V and J are TRBV4-3 and TRBJ2-3; 10 nucleotides align to TRBD2. Germline CDR1 reads LGHNA; CDR2 reads YSLEER. V shed 4 bases, J shed 2 bases, and the junction held 3 bases outside the gene matches. The CDR3 has 15 residues. The CDR3 sequence: CASSPLAGTTDTQYF. The CDR3 coding sequence is TGCGCCAGCAGCCCACTAGCGGGAACCACAGATACGCAGTATTTT.

For the CDR3, the DNA is TGCGCCAGCAGCCAGGCCGGACAGCAGAACACTGAAGCTTTCTTT. Protein: CASSQAGQQNTEAFF. V is TRBV4-1 and J is TRBJ1-1; tentative D call: TRBD1 (6 bases). This CDR3 region has 15 residues. The V and J ends lost 3 bases and 1 base respectively, with 12 bases between them. CDR1 is MGHRA and CDR2 is YSYEKL in the germline V gene.

The chain combines TRBV9 with TRBJ2-2; TRBD2 matches 10 bases. This CDR3 has 15 amino acids. The trim removed 2 bases at V and 7 bases at J, leaving 5 bases unmatched. Germline V lookup: CDR1 SGDLS, CDR2 YYNGEE. DNA for the CDR3: TGTGCCAGCAGCGTCGGGACTAGCGAGGGCGGGGAGCTGTTTTTT. It translates to CASSVGTSEGGELFF.

Comments on this clone: Other nucleotide sequences from this sample produce the same CDR3. V and J are TRBV19 and TRBJ1-5; D gene unclear. The CDR3 is 14 amino acids. V gave up 0 bases and J gave up 2 bases, with 5 bases separating them. Germline-derived CDR1 and CDR2 are LNHDA and SQIVND (reference sequence). CDR3 nucleotide sequence: TGTGCCAGTAGTATAGATGGGGGCAATCAGCCCCAGCATTTT. Its protein product is CASSIDGGNQPQHF.

The J gene is TRBJ1-4, the V gene TRBV5-1; no clear D gene. This CDR3 is built from 15 residues. Trimming took off 6 bases at V and 0 bases at J, with 12 bases between the two ends. CDR1 SGHRS and CDR2 YFSETQ come from the germline V gene. The CDR3 loop reads CASKRTPATNEKLFF. CDR3 sequence (DNA): TGCGCCAGCAAAAGGACGCCTGCAACTAATGAAAAACTGTTTTTT. The full variable domain, its missing parts supplied by reference TRBV5-1 and TRBJ1-4, is KAGVTQTPRYLIKTRGQQVTLSCSPISGHRSVSWYQQTPGQGLQFLFEYFSETQRNKGNFPGRFSGRQFSNSRSEMNVSTLELGDSALYLCASKRTPATNEKLFFGSGTQLSVL.

This CDR3 reads CASSLTGTREETQYF. As DNA, the CDR3 is TGCGCCAGCAGCTTGACCGGGACTAGGGAAGAGACCCAGTACTTC. This chain links TRBV5-1 with TRBJ2-5, with 8 bases fitting TRBD2. Germline CDR1 reads SGHRS; CDR2 reads YFSETQ. This CDR3 contains 15 residues. J gave up 3 bases and V 1 base, and 5 bases lay outside the gene matches.

This chain uses TRBV14 with TRBJ1-1; D not resolved. V lost 1 base to trimming and J lost 1 base, with 7 bases between them. CDR1 is SGHDN and CDR2 is FVKESK in the germline V gene. This CDR3 region has 14 residues. DNA for the CDR3: TGTGCCAGCAGCCAAGTGGCAGGGAACACTGAAGCTTTCTTT. It translates to CASSQVAGNTEAFF.

The gene calls are TRBV27 and TRBJ1-5; D might be TRBD1 (6 bases). Trimming took off 4 bases at V and 7 bases at J, with 20 bases between the two ends. Germline loops: CDR1 MNHEY, CDR2 SMNVEV (reference sequence). The CDR3 runs to 16 residues. In nucleotides, the CDR3 is TGTGCCAGCAGTTCCTTTACAGGGTTGGGGAACCAGCCCCAGCATTTT. This codes for CASSSFTGLGNQPQHF.

The chain has TRBV7-7 and TRBJ2-6; 8 bases fit TRBD2. This CDR3 spans 13 amino acids. Per the germline V gene, CDR1 is SSHAT and CDR2 is FNYEAQ (reference sequence). J gave up 4 bases and V 11 bases, and 4 bases lay outside the gene matches. The CDR3 bases are TGTGCCGCCGGGGGGGCCGGGGCCAACGTCCTGACTTTC. It translates to CAAGGAGANVLTF.

The chain recombines TRBV4-3 with TRBJ1-2, with TRBD1 matching 10 bases. This CDR3 is 16 amino acids long. Germline lookup yields CDR1 LGHNA and CDR2 YSLEER. V lost 3 bases, J lost 4 bases, and 8 bases stayed unmatched. CDR3 sequence reads: CASSHRQGAQVYGYTF. The CDR3 region has the DNA TGCGCCAGCAGCCATCGACAGGGGGCGCAGGTCTATGGCTACACCTTC.

The chain links TRBV5-5 to TRBJ2-5; D may be TRBD1 (6 bases). The germline gives CDR1 SGHKS, CDR2 YYEKEE (reference sequence). The V end was cut by 2 bases, the J end by 8 bases, with 25 bases between. The CDR3 spans 17 residues. CDR3 sequence: CASSFPSWGTSPITQYF. As DNA, the CDR3 is TGTGCCAGCAGCTTCCCCAGTTGGGGGACATCCCCCATAACCCAGTACTTC.

This sequence joins TRBV5-5 and TRBJ2-7; D perhaps matches TRBD1 (6 bases). Germline CDR1 and CDR2: SGHKS and YYEKEE (reference sequence). This CDR3 has 15 amino acids. Trimming shortened V by 3 bases and J by 2 bases, and 15 bases separated the two germline ends. As DNA, the CDR3 is TGTGCCAGCAGCTCGGACAGTCTCACACCCTACGAGCAGTACTTC. This sequence encodes CASSSDSLTPYEQYF.

The chain combines TRBV7-9 with TRBJ2-2, with D hard to call. CDR1 and CDR2 from the germline V gene are SEHNR and FQNEAQ (reference sequence). Trimming left V 6 bases short and J 5 bases short, with 1 base between. This CDR3 is built from 10 residues. The CDR3: CASRTGELFF. CDR3 bases: TGTGCCAGCAGAACCGGGGAGCTGTTTTTT.

The V and J genes are TRBV9 and TRBJ2-3; 8 bases match TRBD2. Losses at the gene ends were 0 bases for V and 1 base for J; bases not matched to a gene: 4. Per germline, CDR1 SGDLS and CDR2 YYNGEE. The CDR3 length is 16 residues. This chain's CDR3 is CASSVVIGRGTDTQYF. CDR3 bases: TGTGCCAGCAGCGTAGTTATCGGGAGGGGCACAGATACGCAGTATTTT.

A single count supports this clone. The chain uses TRBV18 and TRBJ2-7; 11 positions agree with TRBD2. The germline V gene encodes CDR1 KGHSH and CDR2 LQKENI. The junction had 9 bases not matched to a gene; V was cut back by 3 bases and J by 5 bases. The CDR3 totals 16 residues. CDR3 in amino acids: CASSPRLAGSSDEQYF. The DNA for the CDR3 is TGTGCCAGCTCACCGAGACTAGCGGGATCGAGTGACGAGCAGTACTTC.

Concerning this clone: The same CDR3 is also encoded by other DNA sequences in this sample. The V and J genes are TRBV18 and TRBJ2-7, with a weak D call TRBD2 (5 bases). CDR1 is KGHSH, CDR2 LQKENI, per germline. This CDR3 comprises 13 residues. V lost 6 bases, J lost 0 bases, and 9 bases lay in between. The CDR3 sequence is CASSPGTSYEQYF. In DNA, the CDR3 is TGTGCCAGCTCGCCGGGAACCTCCTACGAGCAGTACTTC.

The rearrangement uses TRBV29-1 and TRBJ2-6; TRBD1 is a possible D gene (6 bases). V was clipped by 6 bases and J by 3 bases, with 9 bases between them. Germline CDR1 is SQVTM and CDR2 is ANQGSEA. There are 13 residues in the CDR3. CDR3 loop: CSVRGGGANVLTF. CDR3 DNA sequence: TGCAGCGTCAGGGGCGGTGGGGCCAACGTCCTGACTTTC.

This clone was recorded once. J is TRBJ2-2 and V is TRBV25-1, with D tentatively TRBD1 (7 bases). Germline V gene lookup returns CDR1 MGHDK and CDR2 SYGVNS. CDR3 length: 16 amino acids. The V end was cut by 4 bases, the J end by 6 bases, with 18 bases between. The CDR3 DNA is TGTGCCAGCAGTGTTAATGCAGGGGGGTCGTCCGGGGAGCTGTTTTTT. Protein sequence: CASSVNAGGSSGELFF. The complete variable domain, with remaining parts taken from reference TRBV25-1 and TRBJ2-2, reads EADIYQTPRYLVIGTGKKITLECSQTMGHDKMYWYQQDPGMELHLIHYSYGVNSTEKGDLSSESTVSRIRTEHFPLTLESARPSHTSQYLCASSVNAGGSSGELFFGEGSRLTVL.

This clone was seen just once. The rearrangement joins TRBV19 to TRBJ1-2; no firm D call. CDR3 length equals 13 residues. Trimming stripped 3 bases from V and 7 bases from J, with 12 bases between. Germline CDR1 reads LNHDA; CDR2 reads SQIVND (reference sequence). CDR3 protein: CASSMTAEGGYTF. The CDR3 DNA reads TGTGCCAGTAGTATGACCGCGGAGGGTGGCTACACCTTC. The full variable domain, with the rest looked up from reference TRBV19 and TRBJ1-2, is DGGITQSPKYLFRKEGQNVTLSCEQNLNHDAMYWYRQDPGQGLRLIYYSQIVNDFQKGDIAEGYSVSREKKESFPLTVTSAQKNPTAFYLCASSMTAEGGYTFGSGTRLTVV.

The chain employs TRBV7-9 and TRBJ2-3, with 10 bases identical to TRBD2. The CDR3 runs to 16 residues. Per germline, CDR1 SEHNR and CDR2 FQNEAQ (reference sequence). Losses at the gene ends were 5 bases for V and 0 bases for J; bases not matched to a gene: 5. CDR3 nucleotide sequence: TGTGCCAGCAGCGTCTTAGCGGGAGGAAGCACAGATACGCAGTATTTT. Encoded protein: CASSVLAGGSTDTQYF.

The chain recombines TRBV10-2 with TRBJ1-1; D perhaps matches TRBD1 (5 bases). The CDR3 covers 14 residues. V was cut by 6 bases and J by 10 bases, with 21 bases left in between. CDR1 and CDR2 (germline): WSHSY, SAAADI. The chain's CDR3 is CASREIGDPGGAFF. CDR3 in DNA: TGCGCCAGCAGGGAAATCGGGGACCCCGGCGGAGCTTTCTTT.

Turning to this clone: Other nucleotide sequences in the sample specify the same CDR3. The J gene is TRBJ1-1, the V gene TRBV10-3; D remains ambiguous. V was trimmed by 2 bases and J by 1 base, leaving 5 bases between them. Germline values: CDR1 ENHRY, CDR2 SYGVKD. CDR3 length equals 13 residues. The CDR3 is CAISELGNTEAFF. The CDR3 region has the DNA TGTGCCATCAGTGAGCTGGGGAACACTGAAGCTTTCTTT.